A selection of T cell receptor beta chains follows, all from one sample in a study of blood T cell repertoires in COVID-19. The repertoire was sequenced with immunoSEQ multiplex PCR; TCRdb's copy has only in-frame clones and lacks some. The sample lists fewer than 350,000 clones; about 91% were seen once. Sequencing input: peripheral blood. These receptor sequences come from a man younger than 45 with COVID-19, enrolled during active disease. The CDR3 runs from the conserved cysteine through the conserved F or W. A D gene is named only where the DNA matches it firmly. Size is stated for part of the rows, as once, few or many counts, or as a class when the clone is expanded.

D gene | J gene | V gene | CDR3 length | clone size | CDR3 protein | CDR3 DNA
- | TRBJ1-1 | TRBV12-3/TRBV12-4 | 11 | - | CASSWTEEAFF | TGTGCCAGCAGTTGGACAGAAGAAGCTTTCTTT
TRBD2 | TRBJ2-3 | TRBV2 | 16 | - | CASLQLLAGVRDTQYF | TGTGCCAGCCTTCAATTACTAGCGGGAGTTAGAGATACGCAGTATTTT
TRBD1 | TRBJ2-2 | TRBV9 | 15 | - | CASSVGQGGIGELFF | TGTGCCAGCAGCGTCGGACAGGGGGGCATCGGGGAGCTGTTTTTT
TRBD1 | TRBJ1-1 | TRBV19 | 13 | - | CASSRQGFTEAFF | TGTGCCAGTAGCCGACAGGGTTTTACTGAAGCTTTCTTT
TRBD1 | TRBJ2-7 | TRBV5-1 | 15 | once | CASSSLPGQGNEQYF | TGCGCCAGCAGCTCGCTACCGGGACAGGGGAACGAGCAGTACTTC
- | TRBJ2-5 | TRBV5-1 | 13 | - | CASSIQGAETQYF | TGCGCCAGCAGCATACAGGGTGCGGAGACCCAGTACTTC
- | TRBJ2-7 | TRBV5-4 | 14 | few | CASSSPRETYEQYF | TGTGCCAGCAGCTCCCCTCGGGAGACCTACGAGCAGTACTTC
TRBD1 | TRBJ1-5 | TRBV11-2 | 16 | - | CASSHGTVYSNQPQHF | TGTGCCAGCAGCCACGGGACAGTTTATAGCAATCAGCCCCAGCATTTT
- | TRBJ2-1 | TRBV7-2 | 12 | - | CASSLGHNEQFF | TGTGCCAGCAGCTTAGGGCACAATGAGCAGTTCTTC
TRBD2 | TRBJ2-3 | TRBV20-1 | 19 | - | CSASSPSGTPVGPADTQYF | TGCAGTGCTAGTTCCCCTAGCGGGACGCCGGTAGGACCCGCAGATACGCAGTATTTT
TRBD1 | TRBJ2-2 | TRBV7-2 | 18 | - | CASSSLRGTGKNTGELFF | TGTGCCAGCAGCTCGTTACGGGGGACAGGGAAGAACACCGGGGAGCTGTTTTTT
TRBD1 | TRBJ1-5 | TRBV16 | 15 | once | CASSQSQGIGQPQHF | TGTGCCAGCAGCCAATCACAGGGGATAGGTCAGCCCCAGCATTTT
- | TRBJ1-2 | TRBV19 | 15 | few | CASSPTPDGVNGYTF | TGTGCCAGTAGTCCGACCCCCGACGGAGTTAATGGCTACACCTTC
TRBD1 | TRBJ2-1 | TRBV7-3 | 16 | - | CASSETGTAFYNEQFF | TGTGCCAGCAGCGAGACCGGGACAGCTTTTTACAATGAGCAGTTCTTC
- | TRBJ2-3 | TRBV7-2 | 15 | - | CASSFVWAGTDTQYF | TGTGCCAGCAGCTTTGTCTGGGCTGGGACAGATACGCAGTATTTT
- | TRBJ2-5 | TRBV9 | 15 | - | CASSVDPGRQETQYF | TGTGCCAGCAGCGTAGATCCAGGTCGGCAAGAGACCCAGTACTTC
- | TRBJ1-1 | TRBV18 | 13 | - | CASSQDSNTEAFF | TGTGCCAGCTCACAAGACAGTAACACTGAAGCTTTCTTT
- | TRBJ1-4 | TRBV9 | 15 | - | CASSVATFAAEKLFF | TGTGCCAGCAGCGTAGCGACTTTTGCCGCTGAAAAACTGTTTTTT
- | TRBJ2-2 | TRBV19 | 15 | - | CASSSSALNTGELFF | TGTGCCAGTAGCTCTAGCGCCCTGAACACCGGGGAGCTGTTTTTT
- | TRBJ1-1 | TRBV29-1 | 14 | - | CSVVPRAGYTEAFF | TGCAGCGTTGTTCCCCGGGCAGGGTACACTGAAGCTTTCTTT
TRBD1 | TRBJ2-7 | TRBV27 | 14 | - | CASRRDRGFYEQYF | TGTGCCAGCCGCCGGGACAGGGGTTTTTACGAGCAGTACTTC
- | TRBJ2-1 | TRBV2 | 13 | - | CASSDSTMDEQFF | TGTGCCAGCAGTGACAGTACGATGGATGAGCAGTTCTTC
TRBD1 | TRBJ2-7 | TRBV11-3 | 14 | - | CASSPGTGAYEQYF | TGTGCCAGCAGCCCCGGGACAGGGGCCTACGAGCAGTACTTC
TRBD2 | TRBJ2-7 | TRBV7-8 | 13 | few | CASSISGSYEQYF | TGTGCCAGCAGTATTAGCGGGTCCTACGAGCAGTACTTC
TRBD1 | TRBJ1-5 | TRBV6-2/TRBV6-3 | 15 | - | CASSSDRGQRQPQHF | TGTGCCAGCAGTTCCGACAGGGGGCAACGTCAGCCCCAGCATTTT
- | TRBJ1-5 | TRBV6-5 | 13 | - | CASLTGPNQPQHF | TGTGCCAGCTTAACAGGTCCCAATCAGCCCCAGCATTTT
TRBD2 | TRBJ2-3 | TRBV9 | 15 | few | CASSNGLADTDTQYF | TGTGCCAGCAGCAATGGACTAGCGGACACAGATACGCAGTATTTT
- | TRBJ2-5 | TRBV5-1 | 15 | once | CASSQTGLTRETQYF | TGCGCCAGCAGCCAAACAGGGTTAACTAGGGAGACCCAGTACTTC
TRBD2 | TRBJ2-1 | TRBV28 | 20 | - | CASSQTRGLRTSGSANEQFF | TGTGCCAGCAGTCAGACCAGGGGATTAAGGACTAGCGGGTCCGCCAATGAGCAGTTCTTC
TRBD1 | TRBJ2-3 | TRBV5-6 | 15 | - | CASSWGQGRGDTQYF | TGTGCCAGCAGCTGGGGACAGGGGAGAGGAGATACGCAGTATTTT
- | TRBJ2-3 | TRBV7-2 | 14 | - | CASSLRGAADTQYF | TGTGCCAGCAGCTTACGGGGGGCCGCAGATACGCAGTATTTT
- | TRBJ1-1 | TRBV7-9 | 16 | - | CASSRGGIARNTEAFF | TGTGCCAGCAGCCGGGGAGGGATAGCCAGGAACACTGAAGCTTTCTTT
- | TRBJ2-3 | TRBV6-5 | 15 | - | CASSYRALSTDTQYF | TGTGCCAGCAGTTACCGAGCCCTTAGCACAGATACGCAGTATTTT
TRBD1 | TRBJ2-1 | TRBV7-9 | 15 | few | CASSRGQGVYNEQFF | TGTGCCAGCAGCCGGGGACAGGGGGTGTACAATGAGCAGTTCTTC
- | TRBJ2-7 | TRBV4-3 | 15 | - | CASSQDRVLSYEQYF | TGCGCCAGCAGCCAAGACAGGGTCCTCTCCTACGAGCAGTACTTC
TRBD1 | TRBJ1-1 | TRBV6-5 | 14 | - | CASSNRQGNTEAFF | TGTGCCAGCAGTAACCGACAGGGGAACACTGAAGCTTTCTTT
TRBD1 | TRBJ1-1 | TRBV6-2/TRBV6-3 | 15 | - | CASSDTGTGNTEAFF | TGTGCCAGCAGTGACACCGGGACAGGGAACACTGAAGCTTTCTTT
- | TRBJ1-4 | TRBV11-2 | 14 | - | CASSPRGTNEKLFF | TGTGCCAGCAGCCCTAGAGGCACTAATGAAAAACTGTTTTTT
TRBD2 | TRBJ2-5 | TRBV18 | 15 | - | CASSPGLVNVPTQYF | TGTGCCAGCTCACCAGGACTAGTCAACGTCCCCACCCAGTACTTC
TRBD1 | TRBJ1-1 | TRBV4-1 | 16 | - | CASSHRTGQGNTEAFF | TGCGCCAGCAGCCACCGAACCGGACAGGGGAACACTGAAGCTTTCTTT
- | TRBJ2-1 | TRBV15 | 17 | - | CATSRDSARSSYNEQFF | TGTGCCACCAGCAGAGATTCGGCTAGGTCCAGCTACAATGAGCAGTTCTTC
- | TRBJ1-5 | TRBV20-1 | 14 | - | CSASQSKRNQPQHF | TGCAGTGCTAGTCAATCCAAGCGCAATCAGCCCCAGCATTTT
TRBD2 | TRBJ2-1 | TRBV7-3 | 16 | - | CASSRGLAESLDEQFF | TGTGCCAGCAGCCGGGGACTAGCGGAGTCTCTCGATGAGCAGTTCTTC
- | TRBJ2-7 | TRBV21-1 | 16 | - | CASSKERNRASYEQYF | TGTGCCAGCAGCAAAGAAAGGAACAGGGCGTCCTACGAGCAGTACTTC
- | TRBJ2-7 | TRBV15 | 16 | - | CATSRDGRMISYEQYF | TGTGCCACCAGCAGAGATGGGAGAATGATCTCCTACGAGCAGTACTTC
TRBD2 | TRBJ2-3 | TRBV9 | 19 | - | CASSAQGTSGGVSIDTQYF | TGTGCCAGCAGCGCCCAAGGGACTAGCGGGGGGGTCTCAATAGATACGCAGTATTTT